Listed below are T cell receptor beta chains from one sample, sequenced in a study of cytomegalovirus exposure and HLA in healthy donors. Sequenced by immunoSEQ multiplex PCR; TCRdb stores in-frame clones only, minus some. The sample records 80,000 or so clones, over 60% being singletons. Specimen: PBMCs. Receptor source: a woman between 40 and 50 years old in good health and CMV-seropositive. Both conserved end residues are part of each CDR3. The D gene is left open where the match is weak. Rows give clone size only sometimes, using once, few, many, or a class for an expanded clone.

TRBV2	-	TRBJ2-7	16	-	CATYTSWGRGFYEQYF	TGTGCCACCTACACGTCGTGGGGTAGGGGTTTCTACGAGCAGTACTTC
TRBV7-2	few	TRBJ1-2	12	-	CASSLITGGYTF	TGTGCCAGCAGCTTAATTACGGGTGGCTACACCTTC
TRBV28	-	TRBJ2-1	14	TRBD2	CASTGGGAHNEQFF	TGTGCCAGCACGGGCGGGGGGGCCCACAATGAGCAGTTCTTC
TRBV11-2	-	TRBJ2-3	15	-	CASSLRNHPKDTQYF	TGTGCCAGCAGCTTGCGAAACCACCCTAAGGATACGCAGTATTTT
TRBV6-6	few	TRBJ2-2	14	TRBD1	CASGRDRLDGELFF	TGTGCCAGCGGGCGGGACAGGTTAGACGGGGAGCTGTTTTTT
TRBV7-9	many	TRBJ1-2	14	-	CASSLLQDEYGYTF	TGTGCCAGCAGCTTACTACAGGATGAGTATGGCTACACCTTC
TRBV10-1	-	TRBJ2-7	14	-	CASSSGTPPREQYF	TGCGCCAGCAGTTCCGGGACTCCACCTCGGGAGCAGTACTTC
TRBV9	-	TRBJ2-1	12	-	CASSYHQGEQFF	TGTGCCAGCAGCTACCATCAGGGTGAGCAGTTCTTC
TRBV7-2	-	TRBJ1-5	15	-	CASSLLATDNQPQHF	TGTGCCAGCAGCTTACTTGCCACAGACAATCAGCCCCAGCATTTT
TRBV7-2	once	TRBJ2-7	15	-	CASSPIGAAGIEQYF	TGTGCCAGCAGCCCAATAGGTGCGGCAGGGATCGAGCAGTACTTC